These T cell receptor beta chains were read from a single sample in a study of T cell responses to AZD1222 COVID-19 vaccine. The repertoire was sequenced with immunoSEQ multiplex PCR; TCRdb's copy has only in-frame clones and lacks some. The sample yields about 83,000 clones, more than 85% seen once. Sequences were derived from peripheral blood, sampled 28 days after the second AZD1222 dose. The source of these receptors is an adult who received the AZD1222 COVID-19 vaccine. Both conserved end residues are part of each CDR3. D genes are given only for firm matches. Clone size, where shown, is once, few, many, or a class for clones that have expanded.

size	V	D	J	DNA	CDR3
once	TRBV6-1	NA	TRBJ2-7	TGTGCCAGCAGTGAGCAGGCCAGCTCCTACGAGCAGTACTTC	CASSEQASSYEQYF
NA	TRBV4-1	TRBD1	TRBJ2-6	TGCGCCAGCAGCCAAAGGACAGGGGGAACCGGGGCCAACGTCCTGACTTTC	CASSQRTGGTGANVLTF
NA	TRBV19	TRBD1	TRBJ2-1	TGTGCCAGTAGTAAGGGACAGGGTTGGAATGAGCAGTTCTTC	CASSKGQGWNEQFF
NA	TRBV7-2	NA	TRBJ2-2	TGTGCCAGCAGCCGCACAGGGAGCAGAGGCACCGGGGAGCTGTTTTTT	CASSRTGSRGTGELFF
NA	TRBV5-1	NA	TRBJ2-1	TGCGCCAGCAGCCGGACCTCCGGGGAGCAGTTCTTC	CASSRTSGEQFF
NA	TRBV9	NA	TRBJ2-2	TGTGCCAGCGAAGGGCCCACCGGGGAGCTGTTTTTT	CASEGPTGELFF
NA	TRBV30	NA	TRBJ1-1	TGTGCCTGGGGGGGCGCGTGGGGAACTGAAGCTTTCTTT	CAWGGAWGTEAFF
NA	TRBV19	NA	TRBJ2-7	TGTGCCAGTAGTTCCGGGCCTCAGCGGGTCAGCTCCTACGAGCAGTACTTC	CASSSGPQRVSSYEQYF
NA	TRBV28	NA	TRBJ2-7	TGTGCCAGCAAGCAACAGGGACGCGAGCAGTACTTC	CASKQQGREQYF
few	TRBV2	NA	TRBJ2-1	TGTGCCAGCATGATCACAGGACTATTGAGCAATGAGCAGTTCTTC	CASMITGLLSNEQFF
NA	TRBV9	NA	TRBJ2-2	TGTGCCAGTAGGGGTTTGGGCGGGGAGCTGTTTTTT	CASRGLGGELFF
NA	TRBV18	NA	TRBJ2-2	TGTGCCAGCTCAGCCTCGCTAGTGGAAGCCGGGGAGCTGTTTTTT	CASSASLVEAGELFF
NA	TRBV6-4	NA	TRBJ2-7	TGTGCCAGCAGTCCTACAGGGAACTCCTACGAGCAGTACTTC	CASSPTGNSYEQYF
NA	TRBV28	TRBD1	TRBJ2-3	TGTGCCAGCACCTCTGGGACAGGGTTAAATACGCAGTATTTT	CASTSGTGLNTQYF
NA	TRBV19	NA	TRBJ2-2	TGTGCCAGTAGTATAGGGGGCAGGGAGGAATTGTTCGCCGGGGAGCTGTTTTTT	CASSIGGREELFAGELFF
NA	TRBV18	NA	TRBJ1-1	TGTGCCAGCTCAACGACAGTTCCCCCTGAAGCTTTCTTT	CASSTTVPPEAFF
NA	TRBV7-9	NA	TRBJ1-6	TGTGCCAGCAGCTTAGCCCGTGGTTCACCCCTCCACTTT	CASSLARGSPLHF
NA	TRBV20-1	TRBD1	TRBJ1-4	TGCAGTGCTAGAGTGCCAGGGGGACCGCTTTTT	CSARVPGGPLF
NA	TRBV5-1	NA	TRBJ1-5	TGCGCCAGCAGCTTGGAGGGGGGCAATCAGCCCCAGCATTTT	CASSLEGGNQPQHF
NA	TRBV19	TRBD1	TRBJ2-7	TGTGCCAGTAGTCACCGTCTAACATCAGGGGGCGAGCAGTACTTC	CASSHRLTSGGEQYF
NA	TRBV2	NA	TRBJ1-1	TGTGCCAGTGGGGCTCTTCGGGATGAAGCTTTCTTT	CASGALRDEAFF
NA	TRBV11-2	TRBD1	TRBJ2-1	TGTGCCAGCAGCTACCTTAGGACAGGGTATGAGCAGTTCTTC	CASSYLRTGYEQFF
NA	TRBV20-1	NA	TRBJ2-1	TGCAGTGCTGCCCCCCGGGATAAGCAGTTCTTC	CSAAPRDKQFF
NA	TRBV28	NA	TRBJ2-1	TGTGCCAGCAGTACGAGCGACCTCCCGAGATATGAGCAGTTCTTC	CASSTSDLPRYEQFF
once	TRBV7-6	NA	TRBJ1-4	TGTGCCAGCAGCTTTTCAGAAACTAATGAAAAACTGTTTTTT	CASSFSETNEKLFF
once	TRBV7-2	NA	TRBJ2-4	TGTGCCAGCAGCTTAGAGGTGACCCAAGTAGCCAAAAACATTCAGTACTTC	CASSLEVTQVAKNIQYF
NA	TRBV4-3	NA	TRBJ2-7	TGCGCCAGCAGCCAAGGTCACGACAGTGACCTTTCCTACGAGCAGTACTTC	CASSQGHDSDLSYEQYF
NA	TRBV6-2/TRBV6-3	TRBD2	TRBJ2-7	TGTGCCAGCAGTTACCCGGGACTAGCGAGCTCCTACGAGCAGTACTTC	CASSYPGLASSYEQYF
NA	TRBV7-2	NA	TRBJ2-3	TGTGCCAGCAGCACAGGTATGAAAGATACGCAGTATTTT	CASSTGMKDTQYF
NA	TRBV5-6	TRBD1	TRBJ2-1	TGTGCCAGCAGCCCCGGGACAGGGGTTCGCGATGAGCAGTTCTTC	CASSPGTGVRDEQFF
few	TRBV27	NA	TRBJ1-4	TGTGCCAGCAGGAAAAACCCAGCTAATGAAAAACTGTTTTTT	CASRKNPANEKLFF
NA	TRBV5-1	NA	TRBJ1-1	TGCGCCAGCAGCTTTGGGGGAGGGGACACTGAAGCTTTCTTT	CASSFGGGDTEAFF
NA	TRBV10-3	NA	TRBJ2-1	TGTGCCATCAGTGGTGGGTACGATGAGCAGTTCTTC	CAISGGYDEQFF
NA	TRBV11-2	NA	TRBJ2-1	TGTGCCAGCAGCTTAGTGAGGGGGTCCAATGAGCAGTTCTTC	CASSLVRGSNEQFF
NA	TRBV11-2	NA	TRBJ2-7	TGTGCCAGCAGCTTAGCTGCCGCGACGTTGAGGGACGAGCAGTACTTC	CASSLAAATLRDEQYF
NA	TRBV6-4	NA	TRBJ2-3	TGTGCCAGCAGTGGTGGGGATTCGGGCCCAGATACGCAGTATTTT	CASSGGDSGPDTQYF
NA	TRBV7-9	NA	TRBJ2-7	TGTGCCAGCAGCTTCTACGTTTACGAGCAGTACTTC	CASSFYVYEQYF
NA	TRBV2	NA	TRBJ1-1	TGTGCCAGCAGTGATAGGGGGACCGGGAAGGGGGCTGAAGCTTTCTTT	CASSDRGTGKGAEAFF
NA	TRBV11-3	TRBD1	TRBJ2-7	TGTGCCACCACCGTGGGAACAGGGGACGAGTACGAGCAGTACTTC	CATTVGTGDEYEQYF
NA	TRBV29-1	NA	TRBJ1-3	TGCAGCGTGGGAGACAAGTCCCTAGGAAACACCATATATTTT	CSVGDKSLGNTIYF
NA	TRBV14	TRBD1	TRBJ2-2	TGTGCCAGCAGCCCGACAGGGAGAGCCGGGGAGCTGTTTTTT	CASSPTGRAGELFF
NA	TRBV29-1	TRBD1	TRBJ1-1	TGCAGCGTCGACACGAATACAGGGGCGAACACTGAAGCTTTCTTT	CSVDTNTGANTEAFF
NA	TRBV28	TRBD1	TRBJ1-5	TGTGCCAGCCAGGGACAGTCTATGGATTTT	CASQGQSMDF
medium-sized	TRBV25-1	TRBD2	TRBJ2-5	TGTGCCAGCAGTGAAGGGGGGGGGAAAGAGACCCAGTACTTC	CASSEGGGKETQYF
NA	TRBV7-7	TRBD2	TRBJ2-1	TGTGCTAGCAGCACACTAGCGGGTCTATACAATGAGCAGTTCTTC	CASSTLAGLYNEQFF
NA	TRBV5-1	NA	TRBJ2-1	TGCGCCAGCAGCTTGACACTGGCCTACAATGAGCAGTTCTTC	CASSLTLAYNEQFF